This paragraph covers one T cell receptor (beta chain) sequence. This sample is drawn from a study of OX40 agonist ivuxolimab in advanced cancers. The assay was immunoSEQ multiplex PCR, and TCRdb's table has in-frame clones only and misses some. The sample includes roughly 76,000 clones, about 85% of them seen just once. Germline V gene data show CDR1 as SGHNT and CDR2 as YYREEE (reference sequence). Trimming removed 4 bases from V and 8 bases from J, with 12 bases in between. CDR3 length: 12 residues. Sequenced material: CD4+ or CD8+ T cells sorted from blood, taken in a trial of the OX40 agonist ivuxolimab. The sequence came from an adult with an advanced solid tumor such as melanoma, head and neck, liver or kidney cancer. This rearrangement joins TRBV5-4 to TRBJ1-2, with D perhaps matching TRBD1 (5 bases). CDR3 in DNA: TGTGCCAGCAGCCGAGGGACGGAGGGCTACACCTTC. It codes for CASSRGTEGYTF. Looking up the rest from reference TRBV5-4 and TRBJ1-2 gives the full variable domain: ETGVTQSPTHLIKTRGQQVTLRCSSQSGHNTVSWYQQALGQGPQFIFQYYREEENGRGNFPPRFSGLQFPNYSSELNVNALELDDSALYLCASSRGTEGYTFGSGTRLTVV.